The 11 T cell receptor beta chains below come from one sample, sequenced in a study of T cell responses to AZD1222 COVID-19 vaccine. TCRdb's copy holds only in-frame clones and misses some; the assay was immunoSEQ multiplex PCR. Of over 110,000 clones in the sample, around 93% were seen once. Sequenced here: peripheral blood, sampled on day 0 of AZD1222 vaccination. The receptors stem from an adult in good health.

The CDR3 DNA sequence: TGTGCCAGCAGCGTAGGGGACAGGTCCTACGAGCAGTACTTC. Protein product: CASSVGDRSYEQYF. The rearrangement links TRBV9 to TRBJ2-7, with 8 bases identical to TRBD1. Germline loops: CDR1 SGDLS, CDR2 YYNGEE. V lost 0 bases and J lost 1; bases outside the gene matches: 0. The CDR3 sequence is 14 residues long. Full variable domain (missing parts from reference TRBV9 and TRBJ2-7): DSGVTQTPKHLITATGQRVTLRCSPRSGDLSVYWYQQSLDQGLQFLIQYYNGEERAKGNILERFSAQQFPDLHSELNLSSLELGDSALYFCASSVGDRSYEQYFGPGTRLTVT.

This chain joins TRBV2 and TRBJ2-7; 14 positions match TRBD2. V gave up 7 bases and J gave up 5 bases; unmatched junction bases: 7. The CDR3 is 15 amino acids. CDR1 is SNHLY, CDR2 FYNNEI, per germline. This chain's CDR3 is CASNRGTSGSDEQYF. CDR3 DNA sequence: TGTGCCAGCAACAGGGGGACTAGCGGGAGTGACGAGCAGTACTTC.

This chain uses TRBV19 with TRBJ1-5; D is ambiguous. There are 15 residues in the CDR3. V lost 7 bases and J lost 0, with 13 bases in between. Germline CDR1 and CDR2: LNHDA and SQIVND (reference sequence). CDR3 amino acids: CASTPRGVSNQPQHF. The CDR3 region has the DNA TGTGCCAGTACCCCTCGCGGGGTTAGCAATCAGCCCCAGCATTTT.

The V gene is TRBV18, the J gene TRBJ2-2, with D perhaps TRBD1 or TRBD2 (5 bases each). Germline V lookup: CDR1 KGHSH, CDR2 LQKENI. The V end was cut by 0 bases, the J end by 0 bases, with 8 bases between. The CDR3 totals 16 residues. CDR3 in amino acids: CASSPPGVANTGELFF. The CDR3 nucleotides are TGTGCCAGCTCACCACCGGGGGTAGCGAACACCGGGGAGCTGTTTTTT. The variable domain in full, completed from reference TRBV18 and TRBJ2-2, reads NAGVMQNPRHLVRRRGQEARLRCSPMKGHSHVYWYRQLPEEGLKFMVYLQKENIIDESGMPKERFSAEFPKEGPSILRIQQVVRGDSAAYFCASSPPGVANTGELFFGEGSRLTVL.

The V call is TRBV7-8, the J call TRBJ1-5; the match to TRBD1 covers 9 bases. Trimming at V came to 6 bases and at J to 5 bases, leaving 2 bases not matched to a gene. Germline loops: CDR1 SGHVS, CDR2 FQNEAQ. CDR3 length: 13 residues. In DNA form, the CDR3 reads TGTGCCAGCAGTGGACAGGGGTATCAGCCCCAGCATTTT. Translation: CASSGQGYQPQHF.

The chain combines TRBV6-5 with TRBJ1-1; a possible D gene is TRBD1 (6 bases). V lost 2 bases and J lost 1, with 8 bases in between. This CDR3 is built from 14 residues. Germline V gene lookup returns CDR1 MNHEY and CDR2 SVGAGI. CDR3 sequence (DNA): TGTGCCAGCAGTTACCTCAGGGGGAACACTGAAGCTTTCTTT. This encodes CASSYLRGNTEAFF.

V and J are TRBV7-9 and TRBJ2-7, with 8 bases identical to TRBD1. This CDR3 is built from 15 residues. With 3 bases clipped from V and 6 bases from J, the junction kept 10 bases outside the gene matches. The germline V gene has CDR1 SEHNR and CDR2 FQNEAQ (reference sequence). DNA for the CDR3: TGTGCCAGCAGCTTTACAGGGGGTAGGGGTAGCGAGCAGTACTTC. Encoded protein: CASSFTGGRGSEQYF.

This rearrangement joins TRBV2 to TRBJ2-7; D gene ambiguous. Germline values: CDR1 SNHLY, CDR2 FYNNEI. Trimming took 7 bases from V and 6 from J, leaving 10 bases between them. The CDR3 consists of 11 residues. The CDR3 reads CASKNFREQYF. In DNA form, the CDR3 reads TGTGCCAGCAAAAACTTCCGCGAGCAGTACTTC.

CDR3 nucleotides: TGTGCCTGGACCGTCACCGGGACAACTGAAGCTTTCTTT. Protein product: CAWTVTGTTEAFF. This chain links TRBV30 with TRBJ1-1; D perhaps matches TRBD1 (6 bases). The germline gives CDR1 GTSNPN, CDR2 SVGIG (reference sequence). Trimming left V 4 bases short and J 5 bases short, with 14 bases between. The CDR3 spans 13 residues.

The chain employs TRBV15 and TRBJ1-2; D is unresolved. Trimming stripped 6 bases from V and 5 bases from J, with 13 bases between. Looked up from germline, CDR1 is LNHNV and CDR2 is YYDKDF (reference sequence). The CDR3 runs 13 residues. CDR3 sequence reads: CATRLRLGYGYTF. CDR3 bases: TGTGCCACCAGGCTGAGGCTCGGATATGGCTACACCTTC.

The chain joins TRBV9 to TRBJ1-3; no firm D call. CDR1 is SGDLS and CDR2 is YYNGEE in the germline V gene. The CDR3 consists of 13 residues. V was pared by 0 bases and J by 0 bases, with 1 base between. The CDR3 DNA is TGTGCCAGCAGCGTAGACTCTGGAAACACCATATATTTT. Its translation: CASSVDSGNTIYF.